The next 22 T cell receptor beta chains were all read from a single sample in a study of T cell repertoires in cytomegalovirus infection. Antigens of these TCRs are unknown. MiXCR was run by TCRdb on the reads, yielding one entry per CDR3 protein. The repertoire has about 890,000 distinct CDR3 sequences, approximately 32% of them found once; the top ten carry around 15%. This specimen was cultured CD8+ T cells from PBMCs, taken from culture after CMV antigen stimulation. The receptors originated from a human donor in good health (CMV status not recorded). Some clones in this sample may be carry-over from other donors' samples.

The chain carries TRBV19 and TRBJ2-2; TRBD1 might be the D (5 bases). This CDR3 is 13 amino acids long. The V gene's germline CDR1 is LNHDA and CDR2 SQIVND (reference sequence). CDR3 protein: CATGRDNTGELFF. The CDR3 bases are TGTGCTACCGGCAGGGATAACACCGGGGAGCTGTTTTTT.

This clonotype has at least ten counts. The CDR3 sequence: CASSLAGQRYNEQFF. CDR3 bases: TGTGCCAGCAGCTTAGCCGGACAGCGCTACAATGAGCAGTTCTTC. The V gene is TRBV7-8, the J gene TRBJ2-1; TRBD1 might be the D (6 bases). The V gene lost 0 bases and the J gene lost 3 bases, with 9 bases spanning the gap. The CDR3 is 15 residues long. CDR1 is SGHVS and CDR2 is FQNEAQ in the germline V gene.

A few counts support this clonotype. J is TRBJ1-5 and V is TRBV12-3 or TRBV12-4; no definite D call. The CDR3 contains 14 residues. The V gene lost 4 bases and the J gene lost 5 bases, with 12 bases spanning the gap. CDR3 sequence (DNA): TGTGCCAGCAGTTACGGGCGCGTCGATCAGCCCCAGCATTTT. Translating it yields CASSYGRVDQPQHF.

This clonotype was counted only a few times. The J gene is TRBJ2-5, the V gene TRBV12-3 or TRBV12-4; tentative D call: TRBD2 (5 bases). Deletions cut 7 bases from V and 5 bases from J, with 11 bases between. This CDR3 comprises 12 residues. This CDR3 reads CASTNWEETQYF. CDR3 in DNA: TGTGCCAGCACCAACTGGGAGGAGACCCAGTACTTC.

This clonotype showed up just a few times. The chain combines TRBV10-3 with TRBJ2-1; 8 nucleotides align to TRBD1. Germline CDR1 reads ENHRY; CDR2 reads SYGVKD. J lost 1 base, V lost 3 bases, and 2 bases had no gene match. The CDR3 covers 15 residues. The CDR3 reads CAISEHRGSYNEQFF. For the CDR3, the DNA is TGTGCCATCAGTGAACACAGGGGGTCCTACAATGAGCAGTTCTTC.

The CDR3 spells CAISESGTGGELFF. CDR3 DNA sequence: TGTGCCATCAGTGAGTCGGGGACAGGCGGGGAGCTGTTTTTT. V usage is TRBV10-3 and J usage is TRBJ2-2, with TRBD1 identical over 8 bases. This CDR3 is 14 amino acids long. Germline loops: CDR1 ENHRY, CDR2 SYGVKD. The J segment lost 7 bases and the V segment lost 0 bases, leaving 1 base of the junction unmatched.

This clonotype was observed a few times. The chain is built from TRBV7-9 and TRBJ2-3; 7 nucleotides agree with TRBD1. This CDR3 contains 12 residues. After removal of 6 bases from V and 4 bases from J, the junction contained 1 base not matched to a gene. Germline V gene sequence: CDR1 SEHNR, CDR2 FQNEAQ (reference sequence). The CDR3 sequence is CASRGQSDTQYF. CDR3 nucleotides: TGTGCCAGCAGGGGACAGTCAGATACGCAGTATTTT.

This chain uses TRBV2 with TRBJ1-1, with TRBD1 matching over 10 bases. The CDR3 sequence is 16 residues long. V dropped 8 bases and J dropped 2; count of bases not matched to a gene: 11. Germline CDR1 SNHLY, CDR2 FYNNEI. The CDR3 nucleotides read TGTGCCAGCGCTTGGGCTCGGGACAGGGGAAACACTGAAGCTTTCTTT. The encoded protein is CASAWARDRGNTEAFF.

A few counts support this clonotype. The chain links TRBV6-5 to TRBJ2-1; 7 bases are a match to TRBD1. Germline CDR1 reads MNHEY; CDR2 reads SVGAGI. This CDR3 comprises 16 residues. The trim removed 2 bases at V and 0 bases at J, leaving 4 bases unmatched. CDR3 nucleotide sequence: TGTGCCAGCAGTTACGGGACAGTCGACTCCTACAATGAGCAGTTCTTC. Its translation is CASSYGTVDSYNEQFF.

V gene TRBV24-1 combines with J gene TRBJ2-1; TRBD1 might be the D (6 bases). V was cut by 3 bases and J by 6 bases, with 8 bases left in between. Per germline, CDR1 KGHDR and CDR2 SFDVKD. The CDR3 has 13 residues. The CDR3 loop is CATSDLQGNEQFF. DNA of the CDR3: TGTGCCACCAGTGATCTACAGGGCAATGAGCAGTTCTTC.

This clonotype was observed a few times. The chain joins TRBV29-1 to TRBJ1-2; the D is unclear. CDR1 and CDR2 from the germline V gene are SQVTM and ANQGSEA. The CDR3 contains 13 residues. V lost 7 bases and J 2 bases, leaving 14 bases between the germline ends. The chain's CDR3 is CSAATTENYGYTF. CDR3 DNA sequence: TGCAGCGCGGCGACAACAGAGAACTATGGCTACACCTTC.

A remark on this clonotype: This sequence may be a read error, since a much larger clone differs from it by one base. The CDR3 region has the DNA TGTGCCAGCGGCTTAGCTCCCCTGGGGGATGGCAATCAGCCCCAGCATTTT. It codes for CASGLAPLGDGNQPQHF. This chain connects TRBV7-9 to TRBJ1-5; tentative D call: TRBD1 (5 bases). The CDR3 is 17 residues long. Per germline, CDR1 SEHNR and CDR2 FQNEAQ (reference sequence).

The chain couples TRBV6-1 to TRBJ2-7; D ambiguous. This CDR3 has 12 residues. Looked up from germline, CDR1 is MNHNS and CDR2 is SASEGT. V shed 0 bases and J shed 6 bases, with 6 bases lying between them. The CDR3 nucleotides read TGTGCCAGCAGTGAAGCCCCCCGCGAGCAGTACGTC. It specifies CASSEAPREQYV.

This chain uses TRBV6-5 with TRBJ1-1, with unresolved D. This CDR3 region has 13 residues. Germline values: CDR1 MNHEY, CDR2 SVGAGI. V lost 6 bases, J lost 3 bases, and 11 bases lay in between. For the CDR3, the DNA is TGTGCCAGCAGGCCTCGGTGGGACACTGAAGCTTTCTTT. Translation gives CASRPRWDTEAFF.

The V call is TRBV12-5, the J call TRBJ2-7; a possible D gene is TRBD1 (5 bases). The germline V and J ends were trimmed by 2 bases and 10 bases, with 24 bases remaining between them. This CDR3 contains 16 residues. Germline assignment: CDR1 LGHNT and CDR2 FRNRAP. In nucleotides, the CDR3 is TGTGCTAGTGGTTTGCCAACCAAGGGGAAGGCAGGCGACCAGTACTTC. Its protein is CASGLPTKGKAGDQYF.

The CDR3 DNA follows: TGTGCCAGCAGTCTCACCCGCGGGACTAGCGGGGAAGGGGAGACCCAGTACTTC. Its protein product is CASSLTRGTSGEGETQYF. The rearrangement joins TRBV28 to TRBJ2-5; 13 bases map to TRBD2. CDR1 and CDR2 (germline): MDHEN, SYDVKM. The CDR3 sequence is 18 residues long. Trimming took 5 bases from V and 5 from J; bases not matched to a gene: 14.

This clonotype was observed a few times. This clone may be a read error of a much larger clone one base away. This chain connects TRBV7-2 to TRBJ2-1; a possible D gene is TRBD2 (6 bases). The germline gives CDR1 SGHTA, CDR2 FQGNSA. The CDR3 has 17 residues. The CDR3 sequence is CANSPGARGSSYNEQFF. Written as DNA, the CDR3 is TGTGCCAACAGCCCCGGGGCTCGGGGGAGCTCCTACAATGAGCAGTTCTTC.

The chain has TRBV4-1 and TRBJ2-3; D is undetermined. The CDR3 consists of 14 residues. Trimming pared 1 base from V and 4 bases from J, leaving 9 bases between. The germline V gene has CDR1 MGHRA and CDR2 YSYEKL. The CDR3 protein is CASSQGPRADTQYF. In DNA, the CDR3 is TGCGCCAGCAGCCAAGGCCCAAGAGCAGATACGCAGTATTTT.

The chain joins TRBV7-9 to TRBJ2-3, with 10 bases matching TRBD2. V shed 5 bases, J shed 1 base, and the junction held 12 bases outside the gene matches. The CDR3 consists of 18 residues. The germline V gene has CDR1 SEHNR and CDR2 FQNEAQ (reference sequence). The CDR3: CASSDLAGEIFGTDTQYF. CDR3 coding DNA: TGTGCCAGCAGCGACCTAGCGGGGGAGATTTTCGGCACAGATACGCAGTATTTT.

DNA for the CDR3: TGCAGTGCTAGAAGGCAGTATGGCTACACCTTC. Amino acid sequence: CSARRQYGYTF. The genes are TRBV20-1 and TRBJ1-2; D not resolved. The germline gives CDR1 DFQATT, CDR2 SNEGSKA (reference sequence). The V and J ends lost 2 bases and 5 bases respectively, with 6 bases between them. CDR3 length equals 11 residues.

This clonotype was seen repeatedly, ten times or more. The CDR3 region has the DNA TGTGCCACCAGTGATCGAGAAGAGACCCAGTACTTC. As protein: CATSDREETQYF. This rearrangement joins TRBV24-1 to TRBJ2-5; no firm D call. The germline CDR1 and CDR2 sequences are KGHDR and SFDVKD. CDR3 size: 12 residues. Deletions cut 3 bases from V and 3 bases from J, with 4 bases between.

The chain combines TRBV12-3 or TRBV12-4 with TRBJ1-1; D remains unclear. The CDR3 spans 16 residues. V lost 6 bases to trimming and J lost 0 bases, with 17 bases between them. CDR3 in amino acids: CASSSNVRQMNTEAFF. The DNA of the CDR3 is TGTGCCAGCAGCTCCAATGTGAGGCAGATGAACACTGAAGCTTTCTTT.